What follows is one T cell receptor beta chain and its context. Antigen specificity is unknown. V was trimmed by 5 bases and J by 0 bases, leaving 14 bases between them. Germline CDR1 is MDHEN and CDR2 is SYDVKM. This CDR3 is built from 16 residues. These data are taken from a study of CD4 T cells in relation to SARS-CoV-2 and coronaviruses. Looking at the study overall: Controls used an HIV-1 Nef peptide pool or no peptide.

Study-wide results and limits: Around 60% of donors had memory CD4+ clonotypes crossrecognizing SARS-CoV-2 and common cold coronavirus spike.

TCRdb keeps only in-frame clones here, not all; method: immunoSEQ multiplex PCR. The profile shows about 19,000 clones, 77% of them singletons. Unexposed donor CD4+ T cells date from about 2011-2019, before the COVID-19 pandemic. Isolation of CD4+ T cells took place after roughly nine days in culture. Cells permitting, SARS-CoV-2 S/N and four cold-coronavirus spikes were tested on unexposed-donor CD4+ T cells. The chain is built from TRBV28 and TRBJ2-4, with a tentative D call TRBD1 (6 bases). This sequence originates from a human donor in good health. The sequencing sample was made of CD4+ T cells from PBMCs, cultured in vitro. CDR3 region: CASSPPGTIAKNIQYF. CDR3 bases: TGTGCCAGCAGTCCCCCTGGGACAATAGCCAAAAACATTCAGTACTTC.